This T cell receptor (beta chain) was identified in a study of early T cells in non-severe SARS-CoV-2 infection. As for the study in general: The sequenced material was bulk RNA from unsorted whole blood, and its chains were unpaired. Study findings and constraints: Sequences matched to VDJdb favored anti-spike CD8 responses, while private and CD4 specificities were missed.

The CDR3 totals 14 residues. V lost 4 bases, J lost 2 bases, and 9 bases lay in between. Germline V CDR1 and CDR2: SEHNR, FQNEAQ (reference sequence). Unique molecular identifiers were affixed to single, distinct cDNA molecules. MiXCR, applied by TCRdb to the 5' RACE reads, yields one record per CDR3 protein. Of fewer than 100,000 distinct CDR3 sequences listed, approximately 13% are singletons. About this clonotype: What it binds is unknown.

The chain carries TRBV7-9 and TRBJ1-3; possibly TRBD1 for D (6 bases). This clonotype originated in an adult who was a healthcare worker with PCR-confirmed SARS-CoV-2 infection or an uninfected control (not recorded which). The sample consisted of whole blood. The CDR3 nucleotides are TGTGCCAGCAGCTCCAGGGGCACTGGAAACACCATATATTTT. It translates to CASSSRGTGNTIYF.